The 28 T cell receptor beta chains in this list originate from one sample, sequenced in a study of blood T cells in healthy people across ages. Alongside a J-beta primer mix, a sample-barcoded 5' primer served in a second PCR lasting roughly 6 to 11 cycles. TCRdb passed the 5' RACE reads through MiXCR, listing each CDR3 protein once. The top ten clones hold over 20% of a sample with around 940,000 distinct CDR3 sequences, just over 50% of them seen once. The specimen sequenced was blood. These receptors came from a woman aged 55-69 years in good health.

The chain has TRBV3-1 and TRBJ2-3, with no clear D. Germline assignment: CDR1 LGHDT and CDR2 YNNKEL (reference sequence). Between the trimmed V and J ends, which lost 6 bases and 6 bases, there was a span of 7 bases. The CDR3 length is 11 residues. CDR3 coding DNA: TGTGCCAGCAGAGTCCAGGATACGCAGTATTTT. Translated: CASRVQDTQYF.

The chain recombines TRBV20-1 with TRBJ2-3, with 13 bases matching TRBD2. The CDR3 consists of 14 residues. From germline, CDR1 is DFQATT and CDR2 SNEGSKA (reference sequence). V lost 5 bases and J lost 4; bases outside the gene matches: 3. The CDR3: CSALGLAGADTQYF. The CDR3 coding sequence is TGCAGTGCTCTCGGACTAGCGGGAGCAGATACGCAGTATTTT.

The genes are TRBV6-5 and TRBJ2-1, with 12 bases that match TRBD2. Matching the DNA end better, TRBJ2-7 makes the J call doubtful. Germline CDR1 MNHEY, CDR2 SVGAGI. The length of the CDR3 is 16 residues. CDR3 sequence: CASSFRLAGEYNEQYF. In nucleotides, the CDR3 is TGTGCCAGCAGTTTCCGACTAGCGGGAGAGTACAATGAGCAGTACTTC.

The rearrangement joins TRBV13 to TRBJ2-4, with TRBD2 identical over 12 bases. V lost 5 bases to trimming and J lost 0 bases; unmatched junction nucleotides: 11. Per the germline V gene, CDR1 is PRHDT and CDR2 is FYEKMQ (reference sequence). The CDR3 extends over 19 amino acids. In DNA form, the CDR3 reads TGTGCCAGCAGCACCTCCTGGACTAGCGGGAATATAGCCAAAAACATTCAGTACTTC. Translated: CASSTSWTSGNIAKNIQYF.

The chain links TRBV6-2 or TRBV6-3 to TRBJ1-5; a weak D match, TRBD1 (5 bases). V shed 6 bases and J shed 3 bases, with 9 bases lying between them. This CDR3 region has 13 residues. Germline CDR1 and CDR2: MNHEY and SVGEGT. The CDR3 here is CASSDRANQPQHF. The CDR3 coding sequence is TGTGCCAGCAGCGACAGAGCCAATCAGCCCCAGCATTTT.

V is TRBV27 and J is TRBJ1-5; the D is unclear. There are 16 residues in the CDR3. V lost 1 base and J 3 bases, leaving 13 bases between the germline ends. Germline loops: CDR1 MNHEY, CDR2 SMNVEV (reference sequence). This chain's CDR3 is CASSLYGGHFNQPQHF. CDR3 DNA sequence: TGTGCCAGCAGTTTATATGGCGGCCACTTCAATCAGCCCCAGCATTTT.

The chain couples TRBV5-4 to TRBJ2-7, with 9 bases fitting TRBD2. V dropped 4 bases and J dropped 3; count of bases not matched to a gene: 8. Germline-derived CDR1 and CDR2 are SGHNT and YYREEE (reference sequence). CDR3 size: 15 residues. CDR3: CASSASGRNYYEQYF. As DNA, the CDR3 is TGTGCCAGCAGCGCCAGCGGGAGGAACTACTACGAGCAGTACTTC.

V is TRBV15 and J is TRBJ2-5, with TRBD1 identical over 8 bases. The J call is in doubt because the DNA end fits TRBJ2-7 better. Germline CDR1 LNHNV, CDR2 YYDKDF (reference sequence). This CDR3 region has 18 residues. This CDR3 is CATSTIGQGDPRFYEQYF. In DNA form, the CDR3 reads TGTGCCACCAGCACCATCGGACAGGGCGATCCTAGGTTCTACGAGCAGTACTTC.

This clonotype was detected many times. CDR3 coding DNA: TGCAGCGGGCAAGATGCAACTAATGAAAAACTGTTTTTT. Translation: CSGQDATNEKLFF. The chain links TRBV29-1 to TRBJ1-4; D ambiguous. CDR1 and CDR2 (germline): SQVTM, ANQGSEA. The CDR3 totals 13 residues. Trimming shortened V by 7 bases and J by 0 bases, and 9 bases separated the two germline ends. The full variable domain, completed using reference TRBV29-1 and TRBJ1-4, is SAVISQKPSRDICQRGTSLTIQCQVDSQVTMMFWYRQQPGQSLTLIATANQGSEATYESGFVIDKFPISRPNLTFSTLTVSNMSPEDSSIYLCSGQDATNEKLFFGSGTQLSVL.

The V call is TRBV4-1, the J call TRBJ2-4, with TRBD2 as a possible D gene (6 bases). Trimming cost V 4 bases and J 7 bases, with 17 bases left between them. This CDR3 is built from 15 residues. Germline lookup yields CDR1 MGHRA and CDR2 YSYEKL. The CDR3 region is CASSRIAAWGNIQYF. DNA for the CDR3: TGCGCCAGCAGCCGGATAGCGGCCTGGGGTAACATTCAGTACTTC.

V is TRBV9 and J is TRBJ1-4, with D possibly TRBD1 on 6 matching bases. Looked up from germline, CDR1 is SGDLS and CDR2 is YYNGEE. With 3 bases removed from V and 5 bases from J, the gap between germline ends came to 17 bases. The CDR3 length is 16 residues. The CDR3: CASSETGAGINEKLFF. As DNA, the CDR3 is TGTGCCAGCAGCGAAACGGGGGCAGGCATAAATGAAAAACTGTTTTTT.

The chain joins TRBV10-1 to TRBJ2-5; TRBD1 matches 9 bases. Unmatched junction bases numbered 9, after V lost 5 bases and J lost 5 bases. CDR3 length: 15 residues. Looked up from germline, CDR1 is WNHNN and CDR2 is SYGVQD (reference sequence). The CDR3 here is CASSTGTGIFETQYF. CDR3 nucleotide sequence: TGCGCCAGCAGTACCGGGACAGGGATCTTCGAGACCCAGTACTTC.

The rearrangement joins TRBV7-9 to TRBJ2-5; a possible D gene is TRBD2 (5 bases). The CDR3 runs to 15 residues. Trimming shortened V by 4 bases and J by 0 bases, and 12 bases separated the two germline ends. Per the germline V gene, CDR1 is SEHNR and CDR2 is FQNEAQ (reference sequence). The DNA for the CDR3 is TGTGCCAGCAGCTGCCTGGGTAGCGACCAAGAGACCCAGTACTTC. Translation: CASSCLGSDQETQYF. Full variable domain (remainder filled in from reference TRBV7-9 and TRBJ2-5): DTGVSQNPRHKITKRGQNVTFRCDPISEHNRLYWYRQTLGQGPEFLTYFQNEAQLEKSRLLSDRFSAERPKGSFSTLEIQRTEQGDSAMYLCASSCLGSDQETQYFGPGTRLLVL.

The sample holds a few counts of this clonotype. The chain links TRBV6-2 or TRBV6-3 to TRBJ1-2; 11 nucleotides align to TRBD1. The germline CDR1 and CDR2 sequences are MNHEY and SVGEGT. This CDR3 comprises 14 residues. V was clipped by 7 bases and J by 4 bases; unmatched bases: 5. CDR3 coding DNA: TGTGCCAGCAAAGGACAGGGGGCTCGCTATGGCTACACCTTC. Protein product: CASKGQGARYGYTF.

This chain connects TRBV29-1 to TRBJ2-3; TRBD1 agrees at 7 bases. The V gene end was trimmed by 0 bases and the J gene end by 9 bases; junction bases not matched to a gene: 12. The CDR3 has 15 amino acids. Per the germline V gene, CDR1 is SQVTM and CDR2 is ANQGSEA. The CDR3 bases are TGCAGCGTTGAAGATCGAGGGGGCACATCGGACACGCAGTATTTT. Residues: CSVEDRGGTSDTQYF.

This sequence joins TRBV21-1 and TRBJ2-3. TRBV21-1 is described as a pseudogene. The CDR3 totals 16 residues. This CDR3 reads CASSKAPNHSTDTQYF. CDR3 nucleotide sequence: TGTGCCAGCAGCAAAGCACCCAACCATAGCACAGATACGCAGTATTTT.

The chain combines TRBV3-1 with TRBJ2-1; TRBD2 agrees at 13 bases. The CDR3 sequence is 16 residues long. Per the germline V gene, CDR1 is LGHDT and CDR2 is YNNKEL (reference sequence). V was clipped by 3 bases and J by 8 bases; unmatched bases: 7. CDR3 loop: CASSHVGTSGNHEQFF. The CDR3 coding sequence is TGTGCCAGCAGCCATGTTGGGACTAGCGGGAACCATGAGCAGTTCTTC.

This sequence joins TRBV7-3 and TRBJ1-1; unclear D gene. The CDR3 consists of 14 residues. Germline CDR1 SGHTA, CDR2 FQGTGA. V was trimmed by 3 bases and J by 1 base, leaving 9 bases between them. The CDR3 loop is CASSFSGKNTEAFF. CDR3 DNA sequence: TGTGCCAGCAGCTTTTCCGGGAAGAACACTGAAGCTTTCTTT.

DNA of the CDR3: TGTGCCAGCAGCTTAAATGGCGGGAGGGCCGCAGATACGCAGTATTTT. This encodes CASSLNGGRAADTQYF. This sequence joins TRBV7-2 and TRBJ2-3, with 9 bases identical to TRBD2. There are 16 residues in the CDR3. J gave up 4 bases and V 2 bases, and 7 bases lay outside the gene matches. The germline gives CDR1 SGHTA, CDR2 FQGNSA.

The chain couples TRBV5-1 to TRBJ2-1, with D perhaps given as TRBD1 or TRBD2 (5 bases each). The CDR3 length is 14 residues. Germline loops: CDR1 SGHRS, CDR2 YFSETQ. V lost 0 bases and J 5 bases, leaving 9 bases between the germline ends. The CDR3 DNA sequence: TGCGCCAGCAGCTTGGGGGACGATCACAATGAGCAGTTCTTC. It yields the protein CASSLGDDHNEQFF.

The chain uses TRBV10-3 and TRBJ2-3, with D unclear. CDR3 length equals 11 residues. Germline V gene lookup returns CDR1 ENHRY and CDR2 SYGVKD. The V end lost 7 bases, the J end lost 4 bases, and 6 bases lay between the germline ends. DNA of the CDR3: TGTGCCATCATGAGATCAGATACGCAGTATTTT. Amino acid sequence: CAIMRSDTQYF.

V and J are TRBV11-3 and TRBJ2-6; D call uncertain. V dropped 8 bases and J dropped 1 base, with 12 bases sitting between them. From germline, CDR1 is SGHNT and CDR2 YENEEA. The CDR3 has 15 residues. The chain's CDR3 is CASGGTTSGANVLTF. As DNA, the CDR3 is TGTGCCAGCGGCGGCACGACATCTGGGGCCAACGTCCTGACTTTC.

The rearrangement links TRBV7-9 to TRBJ1-6; D unclear. Per the germline V gene, CDR1 is SEHNR and CDR2 is FQNEAQ (reference sequence). CDR3 size: 11 residues. Trimming pared 6 bases from V and 14 bases from J, leaving 11 bases between. The CDR3 DNA sequence: TGTGCCAGCAGTTCAAAGGGATCCCTCCACTTT. Its protein product is CASSSKGSLHF.

The DNA for the CDR3 is TGTGCCGGCAGCAAAGGGGGTTTAGCGGGAGGGGCCTACGAGCAGTACTTC. This encodes CAGSKGGLAGGAYEQYF. V and J are TRBV21-1 and TRBJ2-4; TRBD2 is taken as the D call from the table, unchecked against the DNA. Judging by the DNA end, TRBJ2-7 fits better; the J call may be wrong. TRBV21-1 is given as a pseudogene. CDR3 length: 17 amino acids.

There are a few counts of this clonotype. The CDR3 DNA is TGTGCCAGCAGCTTAGGCAGGGGGGGCATTCAGTACTTC. Residues: CASSLGRGGIQYF. The chain joins TRBV11-3 to TRBJ2-4; D tentatively reads TRBD1 or TRBD2 (7 bases each). In germline, CDR1 is SGHNT, CDR2 YENEEA. V was trimmed by 1 base and J by 9 bases, leaving 10 bases between them. There are 13 residues in the CDR3.

The count of this clonotype is one. This clone may be a read error of a much larger clone one base away. This rearrangement joins TRBV2 to TRBJ2-7; D call uncertain. The germline CDR1 and CDR2 sequences are SNHLY and FYNNEI. The V end was cut by 10 bases, the J end by 4 bases, with 11 bases between. This CDR3 has 11 residues. The CDR3 nucleotides are TGTGCCACCGACCCTGGGTACGAGCAGTACTTC. Its protein product is CATDPGYEQYF.

This chain uses TRBV7-2 with TRBJ1-2; the D gene is possibly TRBD1 (6 bases). The CDR3 covers 13 residues. Germline loops: CDR1 SGHTA, CDR2 FQGNSA. V gave up 4 bases and J gave up 2 bases, with 8 bases separating them. The CDR3 region is CASSWDNNYGYTF. The CDR3 DNA sequence: TGTGCCAGCAGCTGGGACAACAACTATGGCTACACCTTC.

About this clonotype itself: A much larger clone sits a single nucleotide away, making a read error possible. The chain is built from TRBV7-2 and TRBJ2-4, with D maybe TRBD1 (5 bases). Per the germline V gene, CDR1 is SGHTA and CDR2 is FQGNSA. The CDR3 is made up of 15 amino acids. V gave up 2 bases and J gave up 5 bases, with 13 bases separating them. CDR3 coding DNA: TGTGCCAGCAGCTTACGGATAGGGGCACAAAACATTCAGTACTTC. It is translated as CASSLRIGAQNIQYF.